This T cell receptor (beta chain) was documented in a study of CD8 T cells in Susac syndrome. The J segment lost 1 base and the V segment lost 2 bases, leaving 7 bases of the junction unmatched. Germline-derived CDR1 and CDR2 are MGHRA and YSYEKL. The CDR3 is 16 amino acids. The RNA input was about 0.45 to 1 ug, and it was reverse transcribed with random hexamers. TCRdb fed the immunoSEQ multiplex PCR reads into MiXCR, producing one record per CDR3 protein. Of some 140,000 distinct CDR3 sequences detected, 95% appear once; the ten largest clones hold approximately 0.18%. Concerning this clonotype: Its antigen is undetermined.

Study results and caveats: TEMRA cells and active patients showed peak Susac CD8+ clonal expansion.

Specimen: CD8+ T cells from PBMCs. V gene TRBV4-1 combines with J gene TRBJ2-5; 7 nucleotides agree with TRBD1. This TCR came from a human donor with Susac syndrome. DNA for the CDR3: TGCGCCAGCAGCCAATCCCTAGGGGACAGCCAAGAGACCCAGTACTTC. Protein sequence: CASSQSLGDSQETQYF.